This TCR beta chain comes out of a study of cytomegalovirus exposure and HLA in healthy donors. The V and J ends lost 0 bases and 2 bases respectively, with 11 bases between them. CDR3 length equals 16 residues. The V gene's germline CDR1 is MNHNS and CDR2 SASEGT. A multiplex PCR was run with 60 Vbeta primers and 13 Jbeta primers. Repertoires were generated with immunoSEQ multiplex PCR, while TCRdb's copy carries only in-frame clones and drops some. The data contain 55,000 to 65,000 clones, about four fifths of them singletons. The receptor was isolated from a woman in her forties in good health and CMV-seronegative. V and J are TRBV6-1 and TRBJ2-1; D is unclear. The sequencing input was PBMCs. CDR3 coding DNA: TGTGCCAGCAGTGAAGCTTTGCCGGTCCCCTACAATGAGCAGTTCTTC. Amino acids: CASSEALPVPYNEQFF.